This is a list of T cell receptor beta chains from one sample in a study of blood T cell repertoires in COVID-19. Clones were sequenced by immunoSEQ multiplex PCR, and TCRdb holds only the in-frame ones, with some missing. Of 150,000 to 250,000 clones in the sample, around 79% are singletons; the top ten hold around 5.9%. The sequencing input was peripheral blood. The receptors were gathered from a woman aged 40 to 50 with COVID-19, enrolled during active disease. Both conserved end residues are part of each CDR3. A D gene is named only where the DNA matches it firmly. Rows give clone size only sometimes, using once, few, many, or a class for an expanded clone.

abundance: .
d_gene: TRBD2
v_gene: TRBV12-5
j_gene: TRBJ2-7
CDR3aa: CASGFGGGGSYEQYF
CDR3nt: TGTGCTAGTGGTTTCGGCGGGGGGGGCTCCTACGAGCAGTACTTC

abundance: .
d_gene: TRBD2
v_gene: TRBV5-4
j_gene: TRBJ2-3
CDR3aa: CASSSQAAGGGDTQYF
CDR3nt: TGTGCCAGCAGCTCCCAGGCAGCGGGGGGTGGCGATACGCAGTATTTT

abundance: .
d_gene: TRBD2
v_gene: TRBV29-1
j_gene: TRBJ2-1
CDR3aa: CSGASGSHEQFF
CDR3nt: TGCAGCGGGGCTAGCGGGAGCCATGAGCAGTTCTTC

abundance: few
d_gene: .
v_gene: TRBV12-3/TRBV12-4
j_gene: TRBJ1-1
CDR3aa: CASSLAAGEAFF
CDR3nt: TGTGCCAGCAGTTTAGCGGCAGGTGAAGCTTTCTTT

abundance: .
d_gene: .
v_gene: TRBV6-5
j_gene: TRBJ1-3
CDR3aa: CASSYSSGTGNTIYF
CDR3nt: TGTGCCAGCAGTTACTCGAGCGGAACTGGAAACACCATATATTTT

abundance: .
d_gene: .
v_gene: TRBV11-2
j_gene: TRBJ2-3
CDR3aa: CASSFGPDTQYF
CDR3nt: TGTGCCAGCAGCTTCGGTCCAGATACGCAGTATTTT

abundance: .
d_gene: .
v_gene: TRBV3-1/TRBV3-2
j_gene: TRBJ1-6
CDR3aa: CASSQAPVATLHF
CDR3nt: TGTGCCAGCAGCCAAGCTCCCGTAGCCACCCTCCACTTT

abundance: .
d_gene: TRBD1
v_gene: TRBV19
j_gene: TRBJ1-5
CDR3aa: CASNPNDRGANQPQHF
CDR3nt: TGTGCCAGTAACCCCAACGACAGGGGGGCGAATCAGCCCCAGCATTTT

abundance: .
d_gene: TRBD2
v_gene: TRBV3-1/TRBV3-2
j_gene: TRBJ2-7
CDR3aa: CASSRPGGGTYEQYF
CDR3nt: TGTGCCAGCAGCCGCCCCGGGGGGGGCACTTACGAGCAGTACTTC

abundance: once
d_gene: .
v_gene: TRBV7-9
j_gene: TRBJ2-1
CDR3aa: CASSFPDRAYNEQFF
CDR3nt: TGTGCCAGCAGCTTTCCCGACAGAGCCTACAATGAGCAGTTCTTC

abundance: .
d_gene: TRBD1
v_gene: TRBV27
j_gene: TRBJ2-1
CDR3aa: CASSPRGQYNEQFF
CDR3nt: TGTGCCAGCAGCCCAAGGGGACAGTACAATGAGCAGTTCTTC

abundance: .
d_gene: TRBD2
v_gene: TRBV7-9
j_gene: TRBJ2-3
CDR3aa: CASSLASGGASDTQYF
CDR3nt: TGTGCCAGCAGCTTAGCTAGCGGGGGGGCTTCAGATACGCAGTATTTT

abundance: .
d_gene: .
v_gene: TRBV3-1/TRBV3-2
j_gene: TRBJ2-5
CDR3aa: CASSQGAINAQETQYF
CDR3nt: TGTGCCAGCAGCCAAGGGGCAATTAACGCCCAAGAGACCCAGTACTTC

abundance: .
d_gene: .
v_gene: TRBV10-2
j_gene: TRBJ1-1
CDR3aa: CASSDPGRRGTEAFF
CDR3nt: TGCGCCAGCAGTGACCCGGGGAGGCGGGGTACTGAAGCTTTCTTT

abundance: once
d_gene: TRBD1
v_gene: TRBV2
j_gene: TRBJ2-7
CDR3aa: CASSDRGQGSHEQYF
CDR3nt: TGTGCCAGCAGTGATAGGGGACAGGGGTCCCACGAGCAGTACTTC

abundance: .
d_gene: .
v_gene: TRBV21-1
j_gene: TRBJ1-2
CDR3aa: CASSKVQGPDYGYTF
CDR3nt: TGTGCCAGCAGCAAAGTCCAGGGGCCGGACTATGGCTACACCTTC

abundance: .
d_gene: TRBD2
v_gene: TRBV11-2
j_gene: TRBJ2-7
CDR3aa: CASSFSGRSAEQYF
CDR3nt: TGTGCCAGCAGCTTTAGCGGGAGGTCCGCCGAGCAGTACTTC

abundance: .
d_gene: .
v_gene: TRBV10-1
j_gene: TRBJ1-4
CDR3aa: CASSASSATNEKLFF
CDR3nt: TGCGCCAGCAGTGCGAGTTCTGCAACTAATGAAAAACTGTTTTTT

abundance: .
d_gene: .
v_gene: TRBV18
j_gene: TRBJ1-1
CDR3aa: CASSPTRGGIRRVNTEAFF
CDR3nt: TGTGCCAGCTCACCCACCCGGGGGGGAATAAGACGAGTGAACACTGAAGCTTTCTTT

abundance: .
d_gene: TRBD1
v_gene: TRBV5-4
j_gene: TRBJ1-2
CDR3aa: CASSDRVRLGGYTF
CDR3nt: TGTGCCAGCAGCGACAGGGTTCGGTTAGGTGGCTACACCTTC

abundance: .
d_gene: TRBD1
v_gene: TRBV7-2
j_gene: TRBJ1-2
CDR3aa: CASSLAPTGGRIYTF
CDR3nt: TGTGCCAGCAGCTTAGCGCCGACAGGGGGCAGGATCTACACCTTC

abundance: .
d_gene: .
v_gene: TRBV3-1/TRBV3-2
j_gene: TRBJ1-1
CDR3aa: CASSQPGGNTEAFF
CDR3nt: TGTGCCAGCAGCCAACCCGGGGGGAACACTGAAGCTTTCTTT

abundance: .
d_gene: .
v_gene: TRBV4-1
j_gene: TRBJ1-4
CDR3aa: CASSQLSWGREGKLFF
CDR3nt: TGCGCCAGCAGCCAACTATCTTGGGGGCGTGAAGGAAAACTGTTTTTT

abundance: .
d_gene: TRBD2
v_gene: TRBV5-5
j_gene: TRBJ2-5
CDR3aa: CASRPREGQETQYF
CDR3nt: TGTGCCAGCAGGCCCAGGGAGGGACAAGAGACCCAGTACTTC

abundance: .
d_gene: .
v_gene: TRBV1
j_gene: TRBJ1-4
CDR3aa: CTSSLRTGGSTNEKLFF
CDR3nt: TGCACCAGCAGCCTCCGGACGGGGGGCTCAACTAATGAAAAACTGTTTTTT

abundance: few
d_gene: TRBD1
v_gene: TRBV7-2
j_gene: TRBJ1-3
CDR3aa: CASSPGTGLNSGNTIYF
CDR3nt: TGTGCCAGCAGCCCGGGGACAGGGCTAAACTCTGGAAACACCATATATTTT

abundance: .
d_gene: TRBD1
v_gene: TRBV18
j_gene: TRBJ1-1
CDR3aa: CASSQQGGELNTEAFF
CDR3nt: TGTGCCAGCTCACAACAGGGGGGAGAGCTGAACACTGAAGCTTTCTTT

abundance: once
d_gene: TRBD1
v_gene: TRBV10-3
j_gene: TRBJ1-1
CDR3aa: CAISGRTGPDTEAFF
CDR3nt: TGTGCCATCAGTGGAAGGACAGGGCCCGACACTGAAGCTTTCTTT

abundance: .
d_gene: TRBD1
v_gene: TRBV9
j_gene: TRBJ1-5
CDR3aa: CASSVETGLGQPQHF
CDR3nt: TGTGCCAGCAGCGTAGAGACAGGGCTTGGACAGCCCCAGCATTTT

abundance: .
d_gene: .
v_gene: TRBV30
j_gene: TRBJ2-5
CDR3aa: CAWSVQGETQYF
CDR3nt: TGTGCCTGGAGTGTTCAGGGAGAGACCCAGTACTTC

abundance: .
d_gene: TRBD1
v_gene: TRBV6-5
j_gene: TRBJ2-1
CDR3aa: CASSLTGAVYNEQFF
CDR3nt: TGTGCCAGCAGTTTGACAGGGGCCGTCTACAATGAGCAGTTCTTC

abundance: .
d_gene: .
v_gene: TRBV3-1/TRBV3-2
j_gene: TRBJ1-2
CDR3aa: CASSQVESDGYTF
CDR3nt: TGTGCCAGCAGCCAAGTTGAGAGCGATGGCTACACCTTC

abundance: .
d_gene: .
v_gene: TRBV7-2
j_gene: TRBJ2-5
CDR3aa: CADSGMLSGTQYF
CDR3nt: TGTGCTGACAGTGGAATGCTGTCTGGGACCCAGTACTTC

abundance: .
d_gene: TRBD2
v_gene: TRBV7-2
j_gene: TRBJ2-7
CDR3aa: CASSFQTSGGTYEQYF
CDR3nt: TGTGCCAGCAGCTTTCAGACTAGCGGGGGGACCTACGAGCAGTACTTC

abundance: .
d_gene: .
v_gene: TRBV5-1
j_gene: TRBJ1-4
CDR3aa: CASSFEGEKLFF
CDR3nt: TGCGCCAGCAGCTTCGAGGGTGAAAAACTGTTTTTT

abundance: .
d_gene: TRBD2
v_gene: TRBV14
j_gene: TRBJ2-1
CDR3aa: CASSQDYGLAGFSYNEQFF
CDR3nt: TGTGCCAGCAGCCAAGACTATGGACTAGCGGGATTCTCCTACAATGAGCAGTTCTTC

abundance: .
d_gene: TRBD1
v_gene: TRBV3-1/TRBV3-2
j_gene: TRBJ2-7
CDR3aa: CASSQDKGQGASYEQYF
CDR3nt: TGTGCCAGCAGCCAAGATAAAGGCCAGGGGGCTTCCTACGAGCAGTACTTC

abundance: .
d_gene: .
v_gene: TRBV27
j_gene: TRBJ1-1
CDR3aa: CASSSRGGWNTEAFF
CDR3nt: TGTGCCAGCAGTTCCCGGGGGGGTTGGAACACTGAAGCTTTCTTT

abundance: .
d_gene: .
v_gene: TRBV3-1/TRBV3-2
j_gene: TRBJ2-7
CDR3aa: CASSQEGVISYEQYF
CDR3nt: TGTGCCAGCAGCCAAGAAGGGGTAATCAGCTACGAGCAGTACTTC

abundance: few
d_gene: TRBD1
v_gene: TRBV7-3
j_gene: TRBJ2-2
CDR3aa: CASSAGQGRELFF
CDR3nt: TGTGCCAGCAGCGCTGGACAGGGGCGGGAGCTGTTTTTT